The 32 T cell receptor beta chains in this list originate from one sample, sequenced in a study of T cell changes during pregnancy in multiple sclerosis. Sequenced by immunoSEQ multiplex PCR; TCRdb stores in-frame clones only, minus some. The data show some 39,000 clones, 92% seen once. Sequencing was performed on PBMCs (not recorded whether the cells were cultured). Receptor source: a female donor with multiple sclerosis, enrolled in a pregnancy study.

This chain links TRBV18 with TRBJ2-6; D perhaps matches TRBD2 (6 bases). Per germline, CDR1 KGHSH and CDR2 LQKENI. The CDR3 extends over 18 amino acids. The V end lost 4 bases, the J end lost 0 bases, and 16 bases lay between the germline ends. CDR3 DNA sequence: TGTGCCAGCTCACGGTTTGGCGGGGATAGCTCTGGGGCCAACGTCCTGACTTTC. It translates to CASSRFGGDSSGANVLTF.

The V call is TRBV5-5, the J call TRBJ2-5; 8 bases are shared with TRBD2. CDR1 SGHKS and CDR2 YYEKEE come from the germline V gene (reference sequence). V lost 0 bases to trimming and J lost 5 bases; unmatched junction nucleotides: 3. This CDR3 region has 14 residues. The DNA of the CDR3 is TGTGCCAGCAGCTTGGAAGGCGGGAGGGAGACCCAGTACTTC. This translates into CASSLEGGRETQYF.

This clone has just one count. The rearrangement joins TRBV29-1 to TRBJ2-7; 12 bases map to TRBD2. V shed 5 bases, J shed 3 bases, and the junction held 11 bases outside the gene matches. Germline CDR1 is SQVTM and CDR2 is ANQGSEA. The CDR3 spans 16 residues. CDR3 coding DNA: TGCAGCGTTCTTCAGTCTAGCGGGAGGGCCCACTACGAGCAGTACTTC. Translated: CSVLQSSGRAHYEQYF.

The chain combines TRBV14 with TRBJ2-7; possibly TRBD1 for D (6 bases). Germline-derived CDR1 and CDR2 are SGHDN and FVKESK. The CDR3 sequence is 14 residues long. Trimming cost V 0 bases and J 2 bases, with 8 bases left between them. CDR3 nucleotides: TGTGCCAGCAGCCAAGATCAGGGGCCCTACGAGCAGTACTTC. Residues: CASSQDQGPYEQYF.

The rearrangement links TRBV7-9 to TRBJ2-7, with TRBD1 identical over 11 bases. V shed 4 bases, J shed 3 bases, and the junction held 8 bases outside the gene matches. The CDR3 has 16 residues. Germline V CDR1 and CDR2: SEHNR, FQNEAQ (reference sequence). The CDR3: CASSSPFGTGGYEQYF. CDR3 in DNA: TGTGCCAGCAGCTCCCCTTTCGGGACAGGGGGCTACGAGCAGTACTTC.

This chain connects TRBV4-1 to TRBJ2-7; a weak D match, TRBD1 (6 bases). Trimming pared 4 bases from V and 2 bases from J, leaving 18 bases between. The germline V gene has CDR1 MGHRA and CDR2 YSYEKL. The CDR3 has 16 amino acids. The chain's CDR3 is CASSLLTGRGAYEQYF. DNA for the CDR3: TGCGCCAGCAGCCTACTAACAGGGAGAGGAGCCTACGAGCAGTACTTC.

In this sample, this clone turned up once. The rearrangement links TRBV6-5 to TRBJ1-4, with no clear D. The CDR3 runs to 15 residues. The V gene lost 8 bases and the J gene lost 5 bases, with 18 bases spanning the gap. Germline assignment: CDR1 MNHEY and CDR2 SVGAGI. The chain's CDR3 is CASWEGDGLNEKLFF. The CDR3 nucleotides read TGTGCCAGCTGGGAAGGAGACGGGCTGAATGAAAAACTGTTTTTT.

The V call is TRBV6-6, the J call TRBJ1-5; a weak D match, TRBD1 (5 bases). The CDR3 runs 15 residues. From germline, CDR1 is MNHNY and CDR2 SVGAGI (reference sequence). V lost 2 bases and J 2 bases, leaving 10 bases between the germline ends. CDR3 protein: CASSYLPGGNQPQHF. As DNA, the CDR3 is TGTGCCAGCAGTTACCTCCCGGGGGGCAATCAGCCCCAGCATTTT.

This clone was recorded a few times. V is TRBV7-3 and J is TRBJ1-2, with no clear D. The germline gives CDR1 SGHTA, CDR2 FQGTGA. The CDR3 has 14 amino acids. Trimming removed 4 bases at V and 3 bases at J, with 12 bases between. The CDR3 DNA follows: TGTGCCAGCAGCTCTTCCGTGGAGTACTATGGCTACACCTTC. Protein: CASSSSVEYYGYTF.

The rearrangement uses TRBV2 and TRBJ1-1, with D possibly being TRBD1 (5 bases). Trimming shortened V by 3 bases and J by 6 bases, and 14 bases separated the two germline ends. Per germline, CDR1 SNHLY and CDR2 FYNNEI. This CDR3 has 14 residues. CDR3 protein: CASSDTQGNAEAFF. The CDR3 region has the DNA TGTGCCAGCAGTGATACCCAGGGTAACGCTGAAGCTTTCTTT.

The V call is TRBV5-1, the J call TRBJ1-1, with a weak D call TRBD1 (6 bases). The V end lost 0 bases, the J end lost 0 bases, and 9 bases lay between the germline ends. Germline loops: CDR1 SGHRS, CDR2 YFSETQ. This CDR3 has 15 amino acids. CDR3 protein: CASSLDRAMNTEAFF. CDR3 DNA sequence: TGCGCCAGCAGCTTGGACAGGGCCATGAACACTGAAGCTTTCTTT.

The rearrangement uses TRBV5-4 and TRBJ2-5, with 11 bases aligning to TRBD2. Looked up from germline, CDR1 is SGHNT and CDR2 is YYREEE (reference sequence). The CDR3 runs 14 residues. J was trimmed by 5 bases and V by 4 bases; bases with no gene match: 4. The CDR3 nucleotides are TGTGCCAGCAGCCTAGCGGGAGGCGGGGAGACCCAGTACTTC. Translated: CASSLAGGGETQYF.

Only one count was recorded for this clone. The chain is built from TRBV5-6 and TRBJ2-3; D may match TRBD1 or TRBD2 (5 bases each). This CDR3 has 14 amino acids. Germline V CDR1 and CDR2: SGHDT, YYEEEE. The ends were cut back, 4 bases at V and 3 bases at J, with 12 bases in the middle. The chain's CDR3 is CASSPRDGTDTQYF. Here the CDR3 DNA reads TGTGCCAGCAGCCCCCGGGACGGGACAGATACGCAGTATTTT.

The rearrangement links TRBV2 to TRBJ1-5; no clear D gene. Per the germline V gene, CDR1 is SNHLY and CDR2 is FYNNEI. Trimming shortened V by 2 bases and J by 9 bases, and 8 bases separated the two germline ends. This CDR3 has 12 residues. CDR3 amino acids: CASSESVGPQHF. CDR3 DNA: TGTGCCAGCAGTGAATCGGTGGGGCCCCAGCATTTT.

This clone appeared a few times. The chain joins TRBV11-1 to TRBJ1-3; D remains ambiguous. Germline assignment: CDR1 SGHAT and CDR2 FQDESV (reference sequence). The CDR3 covers 13 residues. V was pared by 4 bases and J by 4 bases, with 8 bases between. CDR3 nucleotide sequence: TGTGCCAGCAGCTCCGACGGAGGAAACACCATATATTTT. It codes for CASSSDGGNTIYF. Filled out from reference TRBV11-1 and TRBJ1-3, the complete variable domain reads EAEVAQSPRYKITEKSQAVAFWCDPISGHATLYWYRQILGQGPELLVQFQDESVVDDSQLPKDRFSAERLKGVDSTLKIQPAELGDSAMYLCASSSDGGNTIYFGEGSWLTVV.

The chain couples TRBV4-1 to TRBJ2-7; weak D call: TRBD2 (6 bases). The CDR3 spans 15 residues. Trimming cost V 0 bases and J 3 bases, with 12 bases left between them. Germline CDR1 is MGHRA and CDR2 is YSYEKL. The CDR3 sequence: CASSQDREPNYEQYF. DNA for the CDR3: TGCGCCAGCAGCCAAGATCGGGAGCCCAACTACGAGCAGTACTTC.

J is TRBJ1-4 and V is TRBV5-4, with D maybe TRBD1 (5 bases). From germline, CDR1 is SGHNT and CDR2 YYREEE (reference sequence). V was clipped by 1 base and J by 8 bases, with 9 bases between them. The CDR3 runs to 13 residues. CDR3 DNA: TGTGCCAGCAGCTTGCAGGGAAACGAAAAACTGTTTTTT. Its protein product is CASSLQGNEKLFF.

V usage is TRBV9 and J usage is TRBJ2-5; the match to TRBD1 covers 7 bases. Germline assignment: CDR1 SGDLS and CDR2 YYNGEE. This CDR3 spans 14 amino acids. V was clipped by 3 bases and J by 5 bases; unmatched bases: 7. The CDR3, as DNA: TGTGCCAGCAGCGCGACAGGGCTTCGGGAGACCCAGTACTTC. Its protein is CASSATGLRETQYF.

This sequence joins TRBV6-5 and TRBJ2-3; D possibly corresponds to TRBD2 (6 bases). Germline V lookup: CDR1 MNHEY, CDR2 SVGAGI. The CDR3 totals 15 residues. V shed 6 bases and J shed 0 bases, with 13 bases lying between them. The CDR3 sequence is CASSLADASTDTQYF. The CDR3 DNA sequence: TGTGCCAGCAGCTTAGCGGACGCTAGCACAGATACGCAGTATTTT.

This clone has only one observation. The chain has TRBV9 and TRBJ2-7, with 7 nucleotides matching TRBD2. This CDR3 comprises 16 residues. The germline gives CDR1 SGDLS, CDR2 YYNGEE. The ends lost 0 bases at V and 4 bases at J; junction bases unmatched: 10. CDR3 in DNA: TGTGCCAGCAGCGTAGATCAGGACCCAGCGGGATACGAGCAGTACTTC. The encoded protein is CASSVDQDPAGYEQYF.

The chain carries TRBV10-3 and TRBJ2-7; TRBD1 aligns across 11 bases. CDR3 length equals 16 residues. Germline V gene sequence: CDR1 ENHRY, CDR2 SYGVKD. With 0 bases clipped from V and 0 bases from J, the junction kept 1 base outside the gene matches. The CDR3 DNA sequence: TGTGCCATCAGTGAGTCGGGGACAGGGGGCTCCTACGAGCAGTACTTC. The encoded protein is CAISESGTGGSYEQYF.

There are a few counts of this clone. Other DNA sequences of this sample code for an identical CDR3. The V and J genes are TRBV11-2 and TRBJ2-3; D is ambiguous. V was cut by 5 bases and J by 4 bases, with 7 bases left in between. The germline gives CDR1 SGHAT, CDR2 FQNNGV. The length of the CDR3 is 12 residues. The CDR3 sequence is CASSREADTQYF. In DNA form, the CDR3 reads TGTGCCAGCAGCCGCGAAGCAGATACGCAGTATTTT. The full variable domain, rest sourced from reference TRBV11-2 and TRBJ2-3, is EAGVAQSPRYKIIEKRQSVAFWCNPISGHATLYWYQQILGQGPKLLIQFQNNGVVDDSQLPKDRFSAERLKGVDSTLKIQPAKLEDSAVYLCASSREADTQYFGPGTRLTVL.

J is TRBJ2-3 and V is TRBV27, with D possibly being TRBD1 (5 bases). Germline V CDR1 and CDR2: MNHEY, SMNVEV (reference sequence). The CDR3 consists of 15 residues. Trimming took 5 bases from V and 0 from J, leaving 12 bases between them. The CDR3: CASSPRQFSTDTQYF. The DNA for the CDR3 is TGTGCCAGCAGTCCGAGACAGTTTAGCACAGATACGCAGTATTTT.

The chain carries TRBV10-3 and TRBJ2-7; TRBD2 aligns across 11 bases. Germline CDR1 is ENHRY and CDR2 is SYGVKD. Germline trimming cut 2 bases from V and 2 bases from J; bases unmatched to any gene: 2. CDR3 length: 15 amino acids. The CDR3 DNA reads as TGTGCCATCAGTGAGGGTAGCGGGAGGGCCTACGAGCAGTACTTC. This gives the protein CAISEGSGRAYEQYF.

V gene TRBV7-2 combines with J gene TRBJ2-7; D is uncertain. V gave up 2 bases and J gave up 3 bases, with 5 bases separating them. The CDR3 sequence is 12 residues long. The germline CDR1 and CDR2 sequences are SGHTA and FQGNSA. The CDR3 DNA is TGTGCCAGCAGCTTAACGCGCTACGAGCAGTACTTC. Residues: CASSLTRYEQYF.

The rearrangement uses TRBV2 and TRBJ1-3; D remains ambiguous. CDR1 and CDR2 from the germline V gene are SNHLY and FYNNEI. V lost 1 base to trimming and J lost 0 bases, with 7 bases between them. CDR3 length: 15 amino acids. The CDR3 coding sequence is TGTGCCAGCAGTGAAGTTGCAGGCTCTGGAAACACCATATATTTT. It is translated as CASSEVAGSGNTIYF.

This chain joins TRBV10-3 and TRBJ2-2, with D hard to call. Germline-derived CDR1 and CDR2 are ENHRY and SYGVKD. Deletions cut 6 bases from V and 6 bases from J, with 17 bases between. The CDR3 runs 15 residues. The CDR3 DNA reads TGTGCCATCAGCCAGGACCCGGGCGGAGCCGGGGAGCTGTTTTTT. It codes for CAISQDPGGAGELFF.

This sequence joins TRBV29-1 and TRBJ2-1, with 8 bases aligning to TRBD1. The junction had 12 bases not matched to a gene; V was cut back by 5 bases and J by 15 bases. The germline V gene has CDR1 SQVTM and CDR2 ANQGSEA. CDR3 length: 12 residues. Here the CDR3 reads CSVLNMTGEVFF. In DNA form, the CDR3 reads TGCAGCGTTCTTAATATGACAGGGGAGGTGTTCTTC.

The V gene is TRBV7-8, the J gene TRBJ2-5; D is unresolved. Deletions cut 5 bases from V and 13 bases from J, with 14 bases between. Germline-derived CDR1 and CDR2 are SGHVS and FQNEAQ. The CDR3 consists of 11 residues. The CDR3 DNA is TGTGCCAGCAGCGACGCCCCGACCATGTACTTC. Protein sequence: CASSDAPTMYF.

V is TRBV5-1 and J is TRBJ2-1; TRBD2 matches at 9 bases. The CDR3 runs to 16 residues. V was pared by 0 bases and J by 1 base, with 2 bases of the junction left unmatched. Germline V lookup: CDR1 SGHRS, CDR2 YFSETQ. CDR3 region: CASSLGLAASYNEQFF. The DNA for the CDR3 is TGCGCCAGCAGCTTGGGACTAGCGGCATCCTACAATGAGCAGTTCTTC.

The genes are TRBV6-6 and TRBJ1-5; no firm D call. Germline-derived CDR1 and CDR2 are MNHNY and SVGAGI (reference sequence). The CDR3 sequence is 13 residues long. Trimming shortened V by 5 bases and J by 9 bases, and 14 bases separated the two germline ends. CDR3: CASSPDVSTPQHF. Here the CDR3 DNA reads TGTGCCAGCAGTCCGGACGTATCCACGCCCCAGCATTTT.

The chain recombines TRBV7-6 with TRBJ2-7; no definite D call. CDR3 size: 13 residues. Trimming took 5 bases from V and 1 from J, leaving 9 bases between them. Germline V CDR1 and CDR2: SGHVS, FNYEAQ. The DNA of the CDR3 is TGTGCCAGCAGCCGTACTGGATCCTACGAGCAGTACTTC. This gives the protein CASSRTGSYEQYF. The whole variable domain, remainder taken from reference TRBV7-6 and TRBJ2-7, is GAGVSQSPRYKVTKRGQDVALRCDPISGHVSLYWYRQALGQGPEFLTYFNYEAQQDKSGLPNDRFSAERPEGSISTLTIQRTEQRDSAMYRCASSRTGSYEQYFGPGTRLTVT.